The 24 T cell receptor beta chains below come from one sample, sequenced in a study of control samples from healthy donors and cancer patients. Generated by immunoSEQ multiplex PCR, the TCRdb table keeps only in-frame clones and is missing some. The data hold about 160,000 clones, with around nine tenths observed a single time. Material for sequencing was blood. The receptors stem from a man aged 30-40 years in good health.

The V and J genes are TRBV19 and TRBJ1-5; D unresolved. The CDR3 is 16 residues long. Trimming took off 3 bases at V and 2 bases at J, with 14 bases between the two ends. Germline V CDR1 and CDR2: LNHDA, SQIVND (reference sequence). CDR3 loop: CASSIGFLGGNQPQHF. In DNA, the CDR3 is TGTGCCAGTAGTATCGGGTTTTTGGGTGGCAATCAGCCCCAGCATTTT.

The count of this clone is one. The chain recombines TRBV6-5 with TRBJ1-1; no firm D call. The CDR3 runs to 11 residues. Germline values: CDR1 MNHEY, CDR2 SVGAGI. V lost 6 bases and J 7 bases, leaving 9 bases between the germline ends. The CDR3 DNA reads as TGTGCCAGCAGGTTTGACATTGAAGCTTTCTTT. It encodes CASRFDIEAFF.

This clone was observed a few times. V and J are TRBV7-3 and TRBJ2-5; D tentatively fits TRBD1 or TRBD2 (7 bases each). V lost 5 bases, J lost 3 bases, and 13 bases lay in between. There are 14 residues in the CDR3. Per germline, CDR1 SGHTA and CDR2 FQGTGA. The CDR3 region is CASSPQGGKETQYF. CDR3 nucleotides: TGTGCCAGCAGCCCCCAGGGGGGGAAAGAGACCCAGTACTTC.

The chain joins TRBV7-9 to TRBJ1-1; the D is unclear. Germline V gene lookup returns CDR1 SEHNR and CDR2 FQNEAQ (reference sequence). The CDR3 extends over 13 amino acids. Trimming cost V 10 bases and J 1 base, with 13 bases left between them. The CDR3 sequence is CATLDQENTEAFF. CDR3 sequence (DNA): TGTGCCACCCTAGATCAAGAGAACACTGAAGCTTTCTTT.

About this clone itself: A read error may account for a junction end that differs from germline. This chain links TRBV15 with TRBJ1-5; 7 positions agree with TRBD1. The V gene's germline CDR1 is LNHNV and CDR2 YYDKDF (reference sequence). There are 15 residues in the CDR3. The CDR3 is CATGRGDLDNQPQHF. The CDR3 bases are TGTGCCACCGGCAGGGGGGACTTAGACAATCAGCCCCAGCATTTT.

The CDR3 spells CASSFIPNQPQHF. CDR3 DNA: TGTGCCAGCAGCTTTATACCCAATCAGCCCCAGCATTTT. The rearrangement joins TRBV7-8 to TRBJ1-5; D not resolved. Trimming pared 3 bases from V and 3 bases from J, leaving 6 bases between. Germline CDR1 SGHVS, CDR2 FQNEAQ. The CDR3 consists of 13 residues.

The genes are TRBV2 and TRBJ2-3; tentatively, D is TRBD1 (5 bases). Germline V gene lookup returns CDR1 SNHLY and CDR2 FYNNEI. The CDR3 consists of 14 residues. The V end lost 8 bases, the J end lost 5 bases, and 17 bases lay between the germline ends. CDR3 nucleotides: TGTGCCAGCCTGAGACAGATACCAGTAGATACGCAGTATTTT. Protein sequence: CASLRQIPVDTQYF.

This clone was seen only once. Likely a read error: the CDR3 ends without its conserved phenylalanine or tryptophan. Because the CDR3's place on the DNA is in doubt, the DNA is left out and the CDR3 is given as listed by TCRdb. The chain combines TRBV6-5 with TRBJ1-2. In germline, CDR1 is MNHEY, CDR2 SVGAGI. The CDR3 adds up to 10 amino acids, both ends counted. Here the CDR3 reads CASNTPGVAL.

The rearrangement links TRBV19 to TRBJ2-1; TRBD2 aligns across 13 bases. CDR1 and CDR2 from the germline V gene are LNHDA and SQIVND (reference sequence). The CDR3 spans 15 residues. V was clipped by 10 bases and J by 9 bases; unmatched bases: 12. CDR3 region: CATRTTSGRGSEQFF. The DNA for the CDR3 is TGTGCCACCCGAACAACTAGCGGGAGGGGTAGTGAGCAGTTCTTC.

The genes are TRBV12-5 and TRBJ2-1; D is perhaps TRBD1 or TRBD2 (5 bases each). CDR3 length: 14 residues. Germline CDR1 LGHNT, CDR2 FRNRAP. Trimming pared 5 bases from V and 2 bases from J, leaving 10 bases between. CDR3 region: CASGPGTAYNEQFF. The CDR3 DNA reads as TGTGCTAGTGGTCCTGGGACGGCCTACAATGAGCAGTTCTTC. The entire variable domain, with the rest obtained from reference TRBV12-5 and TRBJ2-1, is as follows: DARVTQTPRHKVTEMGQEVTMRCQPILGHNTVFWYRQTMMQGLELLAYFRNRAPLDDSGMPKDRFSAEMPDATLATLKIQPSEPRDSAVYFCASGPGTAYNEQFFGPGTRLTVL.

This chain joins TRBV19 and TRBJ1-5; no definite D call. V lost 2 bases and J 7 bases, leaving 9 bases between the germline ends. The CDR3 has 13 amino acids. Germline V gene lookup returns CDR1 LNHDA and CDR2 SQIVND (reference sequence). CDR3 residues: CASSISNGQPQHF. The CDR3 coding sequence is TGTGCCAGTAGTATATCAAATGGGCAGCCCCAGCATTTT.

The CDR3 DNA is TGTGCCAGCAGCCCTCGGGTTAGCGGAGGGACAGATACGCAGTATTTT. It codes for CASSPRVSGGTDTQYF. The rearrangement uses TRBV7-2 and TRBJ2-3, with D perhaps matching TRBD2 (6 bases). Trimming took off 5 bases at V and 3 bases at J, with 18 bases between the two ends. CDR1 and CDR2 from the germline V gene are SGHTA and FQGNSA. This CDR3 has 16 residues.

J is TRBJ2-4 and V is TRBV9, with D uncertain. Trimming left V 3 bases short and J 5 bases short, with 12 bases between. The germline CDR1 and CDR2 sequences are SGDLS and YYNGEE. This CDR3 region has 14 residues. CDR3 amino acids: CASSAGRSQNIQYF. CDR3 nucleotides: TGTGCCAGCAGCGCAGGTCGGTCCCAAAACATTCAGTACTTC.

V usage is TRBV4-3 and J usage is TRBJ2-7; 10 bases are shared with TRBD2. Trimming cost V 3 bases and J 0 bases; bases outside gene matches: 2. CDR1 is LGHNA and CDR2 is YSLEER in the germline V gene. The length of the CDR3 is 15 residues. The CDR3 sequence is CASSQSSGSSYEQYF. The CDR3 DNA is TGCGCCAGCAGCCAGTCTAGCGGGAGCTCCTACGAGCAGTACTTC.

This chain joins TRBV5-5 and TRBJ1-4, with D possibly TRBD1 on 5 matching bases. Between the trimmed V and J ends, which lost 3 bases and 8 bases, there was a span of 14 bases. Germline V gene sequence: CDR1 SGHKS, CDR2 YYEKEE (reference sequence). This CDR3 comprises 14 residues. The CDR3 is CASSSPTGTEKLFF. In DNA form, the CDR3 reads TGTGCCAGCAGCTCCCCCACAGGTACCGAAAAACTGTTTTTT. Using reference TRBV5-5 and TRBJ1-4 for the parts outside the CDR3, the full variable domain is DAGVTQSPTHLIKTRGQQVTLRCSPISGHKSVSWYQQVLGQGPQFIFQYYEKEERGRGNFPDRFSARQFPNYSSELNVNALLLGDSALYLCASSSPTGTEKLFFGSGTQLSVL.

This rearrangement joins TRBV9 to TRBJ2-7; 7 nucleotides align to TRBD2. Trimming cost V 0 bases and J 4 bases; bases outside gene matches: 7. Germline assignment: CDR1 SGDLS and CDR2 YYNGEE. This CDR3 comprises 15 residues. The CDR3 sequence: CASSVEAGVRYEQYF. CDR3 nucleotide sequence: TGTGCCAGCAGCGTAGAGGCGGGGGTCAGGTACGAGCAGTACTTC.

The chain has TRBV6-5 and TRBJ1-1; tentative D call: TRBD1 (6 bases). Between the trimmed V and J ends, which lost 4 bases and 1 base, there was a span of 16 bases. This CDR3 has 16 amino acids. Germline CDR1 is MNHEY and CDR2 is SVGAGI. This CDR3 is CASSSWGKGGNTEAFF. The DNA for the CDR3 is TGTGCCAGCAGTTCTTGGGGTAAAGGGGGGAACACTGAAGCTTTCTTT.

Here the CDR3 reads CASRSQPLAGPGGLETQYF. The CDR3 nucleotides read TGTGCCAGCAGATCCCAGCCCCTAGCGGGCCCGGGAGGGCTGGAGACCCAGTACTTC. This sequence joins TRBV7-2 and TRBJ2-5; TRBD2 aligns across 8 bases. The CDR3 consists of 19 residues. J lost 5 bases, V lost 6 bases, and 23 bases had no gene match. Germline V CDR1 and CDR2: SGHTA, FQGNSA.

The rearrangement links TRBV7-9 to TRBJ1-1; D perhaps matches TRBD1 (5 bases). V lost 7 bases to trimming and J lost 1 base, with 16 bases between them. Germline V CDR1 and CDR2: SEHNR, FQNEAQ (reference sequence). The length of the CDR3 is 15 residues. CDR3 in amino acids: CASTPPGGGNTEAFF. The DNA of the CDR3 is TGTGCCAGCACCCCCCCGGGGGGTGGGAACACTGAAGCTTTCTTT.

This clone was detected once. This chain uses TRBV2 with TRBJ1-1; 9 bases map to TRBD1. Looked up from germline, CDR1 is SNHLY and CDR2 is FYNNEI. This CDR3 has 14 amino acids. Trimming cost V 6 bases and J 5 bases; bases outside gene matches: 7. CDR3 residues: CASRRDRVGTEAFF. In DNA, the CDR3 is TGTGCCAGCAGACGGGACAGGGTAGGAACTGAAGCTTTCTTT.

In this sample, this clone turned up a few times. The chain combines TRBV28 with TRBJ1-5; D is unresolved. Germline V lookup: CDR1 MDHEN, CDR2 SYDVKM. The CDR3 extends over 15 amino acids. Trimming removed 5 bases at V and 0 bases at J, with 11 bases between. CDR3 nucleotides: TGTGCCAGCAGTATACCTCTAGGTAGCAATCAGCCCCAGCATTTT. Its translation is CASSIPLGSNQPQHF.

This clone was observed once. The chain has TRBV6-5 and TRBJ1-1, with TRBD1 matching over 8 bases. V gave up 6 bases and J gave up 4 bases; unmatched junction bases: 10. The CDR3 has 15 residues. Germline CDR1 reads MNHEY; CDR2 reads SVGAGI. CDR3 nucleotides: TGTGCCAGCAGATACACGGACAGGGCTGGCACTGAAGCTTTCTTT. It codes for CASRYTDRAGTEAFF.

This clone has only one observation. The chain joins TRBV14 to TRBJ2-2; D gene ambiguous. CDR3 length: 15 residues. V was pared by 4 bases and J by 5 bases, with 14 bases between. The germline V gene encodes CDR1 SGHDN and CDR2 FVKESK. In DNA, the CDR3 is TGTGCCAGCAGCCCCCGGACCCTGAGGACCGGGGAGCTGTTTTTT. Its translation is CASSPRTLRTGELFF.

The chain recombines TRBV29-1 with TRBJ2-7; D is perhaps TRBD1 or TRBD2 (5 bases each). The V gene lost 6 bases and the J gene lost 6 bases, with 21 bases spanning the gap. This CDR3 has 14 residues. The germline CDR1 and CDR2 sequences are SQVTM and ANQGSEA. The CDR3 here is CSVRRDPRLSEQYF. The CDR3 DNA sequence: TGCAGCGTCCGCCGGGACCCACGCCTCTCCGAGCAGTACTTC.